This TCR beta chain is drawn from a study of OX40 agonist ivuxolimab in advanced cancers. Only in-frame clones appear in the TCRdb table, and some are missing; sequencing was by immunoSEQ multiplex PCR. The table lists about 25,000 clones, 80% to 90% of them singletons. The CDR3 covers 12 residues. Germline V CDR1 and CDR2: SGDLS, YYNGEE. V was clipped by 7 bases and J by 2 bases, with 8 bases between them. Here the sequenced sample was CD4+ or CD8+ T cells sorted from blood, taken in a trial of the OX40 agonist ivuxolimab. The chain is built from TRBV9 and TRBJ2-3; D remains ambiguous. The receptor was derived from an adult with an advanced solid tumor such as melanoma, head and neck, liver or kidney cancer. This CDR3 is CASSSNTDTQYF. The CDR3 nucleotides are TGTGCCAGCTCCTCGAACACAGATACGCAGTATTTT. Combining the CDR3 with reference TRBV9 and TRBJ2-3 gives the whole variable domain DSGVTQTPKHLITATGQRVTLRCSPRSGDLSVYWYQQSLDQGLQFLIQYYNGEERAKGNILERFSAQQFPDLHSELNLSSLELGDSALYFCASSSNTDTQYFGPGTRLTVL.